This T cell receptor beta chain was captured in a study of T cell changes during pregnancy in multiple sclerosis. TCRdb keeps only in-frame clones here, not all; method: immunoSEQ multiplex PCR. The repertoire includes around 61,000 clones, 75% to 90% of them detected once, and 0.89% sits in the top ten. This CDR3 comprises 14 residues. The V and J ends lost 6 bases and 2 bases respectively, with 16 bases between them. The V gene's germline CDR1 is SQVTM and CDR2 ANQGSEA. The specimen was peripheral blood, collected in the first trimester of pregnancy. This clonotype was sampled from a female donor in good health, enrolled as a control in a pregnancy study. The chain employs TRBV29-1 and TRBJ2-5; D may be TRBD1 (6 bases). This CDR3 is CSVEKTGLQETQYF. The CDR3 region has the DNA TGCAGCGTCGAGAAAACAGGGCTACAAGAGACCCAGTACTTC.